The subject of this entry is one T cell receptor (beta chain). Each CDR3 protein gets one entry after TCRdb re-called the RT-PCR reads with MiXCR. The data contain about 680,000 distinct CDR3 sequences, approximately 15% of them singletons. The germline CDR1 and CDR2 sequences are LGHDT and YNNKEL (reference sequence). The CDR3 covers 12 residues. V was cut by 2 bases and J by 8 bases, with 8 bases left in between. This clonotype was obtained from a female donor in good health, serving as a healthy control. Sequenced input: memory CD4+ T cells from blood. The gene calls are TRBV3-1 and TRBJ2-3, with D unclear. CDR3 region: CASSQTSGTQYF. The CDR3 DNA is TGTGCCAGCAGCCAAACTTCGGGTACGCAGTATTTT.